These T cell receptor beta chains were read from a single sample in a study of T cell repertoires in cytomegalovirus infection. What these receptors recognize is not known. TCRdb reprocessed the reads with MiXCR, giving one entry per CDR3 protein. The sample shows 300,000 to 400,000 distinct CDR3 sequences, about 27% of them seen only once. Sequenced here: cultured PBMCs, sampled from culture after CMV antigen stimulation. All receptors derive from a human donor in good health (CMV status not recorded). Some clones in this sample may be carry-over from other donors' samples. Each CDR3 is given with its conserved first and last residue. Fields, in order: V gene, J gene, D gene, clone size, CDR3 protein, CDR3 DNA. The D gene is left open where the match is weak. The size field is filled for only some rows; it gives once, few, many or a size class.

>TRBV5-4|TRBJ1-1|-|-
CASSYWDTHTEAFF
TGTGCCAGCAGCTACTGGGACACCCACACTGAAGCTTTCTTT
>TRBV7-4|TRBJ1-1|TRBD1|-
CASSLEQGWTEAFF
TGTGCCAGCAGCTTGGAACAGGGGTGGACTGAAGCTTTCTTT
>TRBV27|TRBJ1-1|-|few
CASSRGGWNTEAFF
TGTGCCAGCAGCCGGGGAGGATGGAACACTGAAGCTTTCTTT
>TRBV12-3/TRBV12-4|TRBJ1-5|-|-
CASSPGQYNQPQHF
TGTGCCAGCAGCCCCGGGCAGTACAATCAGCCCCAGCATTTT
>TRBV28|TRBJ2-6|-|-
CASSKYRETGANVLTF
TGTGCCAGCAGCAAATACAGGGAAACTGGGGCCAACGTCCTGACTTTC
>TRBV7-3|TRBJ2-6|TRBD1|-
CASSLLSSGQGTGANVLTF
TGTGCCAGCAGCTTACTGTCGTCGGGACAGGGAACTGGGGCCAACGTCCTGACTTTC
>TRBV3-1|TRBJ1-3|-|few
CASSQVQLSGNTIYF
TGTGCCAGCAGCCAAGTTCAGCTCTCTGGAAACACCATATATTTT
>TRBV20-1|TRBJ2-1|TRBD2|-
CSATGGPHEQFF
TGCAGTGCCACGGGAGGGCCCCATGAGCAGTTCTTC
>TRBV12-3/TRBV12-4|TRBJ1-2|TRBD1|few
CASSPSQGSYGYTF
TGTGCCAGCAGTCCATCACAGGGGTCGTATGGCTACACCTTC
>TRBV3-1|TRBJ1-1|-|-
CASTAASEAFF
TGTGCCAGCACCGCGGCATCTGAAGCTTTCTTT
>TRBV12-5|TRBJ1-1|-|few
CASVGFGQMNTEAFF
TGTGCTAGTGTCGGATTTGGACAGATGAACACTGAAGCTTTCTTT
>TRBV28|TRBJ2-1|TRBD2|few
CASSSGLAGERSYNEQFF
TGTGCCAGCAGTTCCGGACTAGCGGGAGAACGGTCCTACAATGAGCAGTTCTTC
>TRBV10-3|TRBJ1-2|-|-
CAISESGGNAKGYTF
TGTGCCATCAGTGAGTCGGGAGGGAATGCGAAAGGCTACACCTTC
>TRBV12-3/TRBV12-4|TRBJ2-1|TRBD2|-
CASSWTSGRSYNEQFF
TGTGCCAGCAGCTGGACTAGCGGGAGGTCCTACAATGAGCAGTTCTTC